Below are 13 T cell receptor beta chains sequenced from a single sample in a study of PD-1 blockade in classical Hodgkin lymphoma. Brentuximab vedotin exposure varied among the patients, all of whom had relapsed after autologous stem cell transplantation. The table came from immunoSEQ multiplex PCR; TCRdb's copy has only in-frame clones and leaves some out. Here the sample spans 65,000 to 95,000 clones, approximately 91% being singletons. The sequences come from peripheral blood mononuclear cells (PBMCs), collected at baseline. Source of these receptors: a human donor with classical Hodgkin lymphoma.

This rearrangement joins TRBV5-1 to TRBJ2-1; 12 bases are a match to TRBD2. V was pared by 2 bases and J by 5 bases, with 11 bases of the junction left unmatched. The CDR3 has 18 residues. CDR1 is SGHRS, CDR2 YFSETQ, per germline. DNA of the CDR3: TGCGCCAGCAGCTTAGGGACTAGCGGGCGAGGGATGAACAATGAGCAGTTCTTC. Translating gives CASSLGTSGRGMNNEQFF.

The V gene is TRBV5-4, the J gene TRBJ2-3; TRBD2 matches 13 bases. The junction had 10 bases not matched to a gene; V was cut back by 6 bases and J by 0 bases. The CDR3 is made up of 18 amino acids. Looked up from germline, CDR1 is SGHNT and CDR2 is YYREEE (reference sequence). CDR3 sequence: CASTTSGRSTGSTDTQYF. In DNA, the CDR3 is TGTGCCAGCACGACTAGCGGGAGGAGTACCGGGAGCACAGATACGCAGTATTTT.

The rearrangement joins TRBV9 to TRBJ2-7; tentative D call: TRBD1 (6 bases). This CDR3 has 15 amino acids. The germline V and J ends were trimmed by 4 bases and 0 bases, with 14 bases remaining between them. Germline V lookup: CDR1 SGDLS, CDR2 YYNGEE. Here the CDR3 DNA reads TGTGCCAGCAGCCCCCGCACAGGGAGCTCCTACGAGCAGTACTTC. It encodes CASSPRTGSSYEQYF.

The chain is built from TRBV30 and TRBJ1-4; perhaps TRBD1 as D (6 bases). Germline V gives CDR1 GTSNPN, CDR2 SVGIG (reference sequence). This CDR3 region has 15 residues. Trimming removed 0 bases from V and 7 bases from J, with 15 bases in between. CDR3 DNA sequence: TGTGCCTGGAGTGTGACCAGGGGTGTTTTTGAAAAACTGTTTTTT. Translating it yields CAWSVTRGVFEKLFF. The full variable domain, its missing parts supplied by reference TRBV30 and TRBJ1-4, is SQTIHQWPATLVQPVGSPLSLECTVEGTSNPNLYWYRQAAGRGLQLLFYSVGIGQISSEVPQNLSASRPQDRQFILSSKKLLLSDSGFYLCAWSVTRGVFEKLFFGSGTQLSVL.

This chain links TRBV7-2 with TRBJ2-5; D may be TRBD1 or TRBD2 (5 bases each). V lost 3 bases to trimming and J lost 4 bases, with 9 bases between them. The CDR3 has 13 residues. Germline values: CDR1 SGHTA, CDR2 FQGNSA. CDR3 amino acids: CASSLGTVETQYF. The CDR3 DNA reads TGTGCCAGCAGCTTGGGGACGGTAGAGACCCAGTACTTC. Together with reference TRBV7-2 and TRBJ2-5, the CDR3 gives the full variable domain: GAGVSQSPSNKVTEKGKDVELRCDPISGHTALYWYRQSLGQGLEFLIYFQGNSAPDKSGLPSDRFSAERTGGSVSTLTIQRTQQEDSAVYLCASSLGTVETQYFGPGTRLLVL.

The chain recombines TRBV28 with TRBJ2-7; D is uncertain. Germline CDR1 and CDR2: MDHEN and SYDVKM. V was pared by 3 bases and J by 3 bases, with 6 bases between. This CDR3 is 12 amino acids long. The CDR3 here is CASSLTFYEQYF. The CDR3 nucleotides are TGTGCCAGCAGTTTGACATTCTACGAGCAGTACTTC.

The rearrangement joins TRBV11-3 to TRBJ2-1; unclear D gene. V was cut by 4 bases and J by 5 bases, with 6 bases left in between. Germline CDR1 SGHNT, CDR2 YENEEA. The CDR3 extends over 12 amino acids. CDR3 protein: CASSSDNNEQFF. The CDR3 DNA follows: TGTGCCAGCAGCTCCGACAACAATGAGCAGTTCTTC.

The CDR3 region is CASSLGLDEQFF. In nucleotides, the CDR3 is TGTGCCAGCAGCCTTGGGTTAGATGAGCAGTTCTTC. V is TRBV6-6 and J is TRBJ2-1, with D uncertain. From germline, CDR1 is MNHNY and CDR2 SVGAGI (reference sequence). CDR3 size: 12 residues. The V gene lost 6 bases and the J gene lost 8 bases, with 11 bases spanning the gap.

The CDR3 sequence: CASSPRRDTYEQYF. CDR3 DNA sequence: TGTGCCAGCAGCCCACGGCGGGACACCTACGAGCAGTACTTC. V is TRBV6-1 and J is TRBJ2-7; the D gene could be TRBD1 or TRBD2 (6 bases each). V lost 6 bases to trimming and J lost 2 bases, with 14 bases between them. The V gene's germline CDR1 is MNHNS and CDR2 SASEGT. This CDR3 has 14 amino acids.

The chain uses TRBV4-1 and TRBJ2-1; D remains ambiguous. The CDR3 has 14 amino acids. Germline V gene sequence: CDR1 MGHRA, CDR2 YSYEKL. Deletions cut 1 base from V and 5 bases from J, with 9 bases between. The CDR3 DNA reads as TGCGCCAGCAGCCAAGCCCCCACGAACAATGAGCAGTTCTTC. Translation gives CASSQAPTNNEQFF.

The J gene is TRBJ2-3, the V gene TRBV5-6; possibly TRBD1 or TRBD2 for D (5 bases each). V shed 2 bases and J shed 6 bases, with 19 bases lying between them. Germline V gene sequence: CDR1 SGHDT, CDR2 YYEEEE. The CDR3 extends over 16 amino acids. As DNA, the CDR3 is TGTGCCAGCAGCTTAGCTTCTAGTTGGGGGTCCGATACGCAGTATTTT. Amino acids: CASSLASSWGSDTQYF.

V and J are TRBV28 and TRBJ1-2; 7 nucleotides line up with TRBD1. Per germline, CDR1 MDHEN and CDR2 SYDVKM. This CDR3 region has 16 residues. With 2 bases clipped from V and 4 bases from J, the junction kept 10 bases outside the gene matches. The CDR3 here is CASSLSSQGVIYGYTF. CDR3 sequence (DNA): TGTGCCAGCAGTTTAAGCTCCCAGGGGGTCATCTATGGCTACACCTTC.

V is TRBV20-1 and J is TRBJ1-2; D remains ambiguous. The ends were cut back, 7 bases at V and 3 bases at J, with 9 bases in the middle. The germline V gene encodes CDR1 DFQATT and CDR2 SNEGSKA (reference sequence). This CDR3 region has 11 residues. The DNA of the CDR3 is TGCAGTGTACAGACGGACTATGGCTACACCTTC. Translating gives CSVQTDYGYTF.